Below are 18 T cell receptor beta chains sequenced from a single sample in a study of technical replicates of blood from a few donors. Only in-frame clones appear in the TCRdb table, and some are missing; sequencing was by immunoSEQ multiplex PCR. The sample lists under 75,000 clones, about 86% occurring once. Input material: PBMCs. The receptors here all came from a human donor in good health. Some clones in this sample may be carry-over from other donors' samples.

The rearrangement joins TRBV10-3 to TRBJ1-4; TRBD1 is a possible D gene (6 bases). The CDR3 is 15 amino acids. Germline CDR1 is ENHRY and CDR2 is SYGVKD. The germline V and J ends were trimmed by 4 bases and 4 bases, with 13 bases remaining between them. This chain's CDR3 is CAISAGGGRNEKLFF. The CDR3 region has the DNA TGTGCCATCAGTGCGGGGGGGGGCCGTAATGAAAAACTGTTTTTT.

This clone has only a few counts. This rearrangement joins TRBV19 to TRBJ2-3; no reliable D call. The CDR3 has 13 residues. Germline lookup yields CDR1 LNHDA and CDR2 SQIVND (reference sequence). V was pared by 1 base and J by 0 bases, with 2 bases between. The DNA for the CDR3 is TGTGCCAGTAGTATAGCTAGCACAGATACGCAGTATTTT. Translating gives CASSIASTDTQYF. Full variable domain (remainder filled in from reference TRBV19 and TRBJ2-3): DGGITQSPKYLFRKEGQNVTLSCEQNLNHDAMYWYRQDPGQGLRLIYYSQIVNDFQKGDIAEGYSVSREKKESFPLTVTSAQKNPTAFYLCASSIASTDTQYFGPGTRLTVL.

This clone is a singleton in its sample. In DNA, the CDR3 is TGTGCCAGCAGGTCACAACAGTGGTATGGCTACACCTTC. It specifies CASRSQQWYGYTF. V is TRBV27 and J is TRBJ1-2; D uncertain. The CDR3 contains 13 residues. Trimming removed 6 bases at V and 5 bases at J, with 13 bases between. Germline V gene sequence: CDR1 MNHEY, CDR2 SMNVEV (reference sequence).

CDR3 DNA: TGTGCCAGCAGCCCTAGCGCAGGGTTTTATGGCTACACCTTC. Translating gives CASSPSAGFYGYTF. The chain joins TRBV7-8 to TRBJ1-2; perhaps TRBD1 as D (5 bases). Germline values: CDR1 SGHVS, CDR2 FQNEAQ. This CDR3 is built from 14 residues. V was shortened by 5 bases and J by 5 bases, with 15 bases between the two germline ends.

The J gene is TRBJ2-7, the V gene TRBV13, with 7 bases identical to TRBD1. CDR3 length equals 12 residues. The trim removed 8 bases at V and 7 bases at J, leaving 8 bases unmatched. Germline CDR1 reads PRHDT; CDR2 reads FYEKMQ (reference sequence). The CDR3 coding sequence is TGTGCCAGCCGCCGGACAGGAGGAGAGCAGTACTTC. It is translated as CASRRTGGEQYF.

This clone has just a few counts. The chain couples TRBV7-6 to TRBJ2-7; no firm D call. The length of the CDR3 is 13 residues. Germline V CDR1 and CDR2: SGHVS, FNYEAQ. Deletions cut 5 bases from V and 5 bases from J, with 13 bases between. The CDR3 sequence: CASSLHLENEQYF. CDR3 sequence (DNA): TGTGCCAGCAGCCTGCATTTGGAGAACGAGCAGTACTTC.

The V gene is TRBV6-5, the J gene TRBJ2-2; D may be TRBD2 (5 bases). Trimming left V 0 bases short and J 6 bases short, with 5 bases between. Germline CDR1 is MNHEY and CDR2 is SVGAGI. The CDR3 runs 13 residues. The CDR3 bases are TGTGCCAGCAGTTACTCGAGGGCCGGGGAGCTGTTTTTT. This sequence encodes CASSYSRAGELFF.

V and J are TRBV9 and TRBJ2-5; D gene ambiguous. CDR3 length: 14 amino acids. Germline V CDR1 and CDR2: SGDLS, YYNGEE. V was clipped by 0 bases and J by 5 bases, with 11 bases between them. CDR3 in DNA: TGTGCCAGCAGCGTAGAAGGTTCGCGGGAGACCCAGTACTTC. Translation: CASSVEGSRETQYF. Based on the CDR3 plus reference TRBV9 and TRBJ2-5, the full variable domain is DSGVTQTPKHLITATGQRVTLRCSPRSGDLSVYWYQQSLDQGLQFLIQYYNGEERAKGNILERFSAQQFPDLHSELNLSSLELGDSALYFCASSVEGSRETQYFGPGTRLLVL.

V and J are TRBV19 and TRBJ1-5; D unclear. The CDR3 has 13 residues. Deletions cut 2 bases from V and 3 bases from J, with 5 bases between. Germline V gene data show CDR1 as LNHDA and CDR2 as SQIVND (reference sequence). The CDR3 spells CASSIQYNQPQHF. The DNA of the CDR3 is TGTGCCAGTAGTATACAGTACAATCAGCCCCAGCATTTT.

This clone was recorded a few times. This sequence joins TRBV4-2 and TRBJ1-2; the match to TRBD1 covers 7 bases. The CDR3 extends over 15 amino acids. The germline gives CDR1 LGHNA, CDR2 YNFKEQ. The junction had 5 bases not matched to a gene; V was cut back by 0 bases and J by 4 bases. The DNA of the CDR3 is TGTGCCAGCAGCCAAGAGGAGGGGGCGGGCTATGGCTACACCTTC. It codes for CASSQEEGAGYGYTF.

In this sample, this clone turned up a few times. V and J are TRBV19 and TRBJ2-1, with 10 bases aligning to TRBD2. Looked up from germline, CDR1 is LNHDA and CDR2 is SQIVND (reference sequence). Trimming took 3 bases from V and 9 from J; bases not matched to a gene: 8. The CDR3 runs to 15 residues. The CDR3 protein is CASSMQRGGYREQFF. The CDR3 coding sequence is TGTGCCAGTAGTATGCAGCGGGGGGGCTATCGTGAGCAGTTCTTC. Drawing the rest from reference TRBV19 and TRBJ2-1, the complete variable domain is DGGITQSPKYLFRKEGQNVTLSCEQNLNHDAMYWYRQDPGQGLRLIYYSQIVNDFQKGDIAEGYSVSREKKESFPLTVTSAQKNPTAFYLCASSMQRGGYREQFFGPGTRLTVL.

The chain is built from TRBV14 and TRBJ2-1, with 10 positions matching TRBD1. The germline CDR1 and CDR2 sequences are SGHDN and FVKESK. The CDR3 spans 15 residues. Losses at the gene ends were 4 bases for V and 6 bases for J; bases not matched to a gene: 6. CDR3 region: CASSPGTGAVNEQFF. For the CDR3, the DNA is TGTGCCAGCAGCCCTGGGACAGGGGCAGTCAATGAGCAGTTCTTC.

Of note for this clone: This same CDR3 is encoded by further DNA sequences in the sample. The chain employs TRBV7-2 and TRBJ2-7; 9 bases fit TRBD1. CDR3 size: 15 residues. Unmatched junction bases numbered 4, after V lost 0 bases and J lost 4 bases. CDR1 and CDR2 from the germline V gene are SGHTA and FQGNSA. Here the CDR3 DNA reads TGTGCCAGCAGCTTAGCGGGACAGGGCTCGTACGAGCAGTACTTC. Translating gives CASSLAGQGSYEQYF.

The V call is TRBV19, the J call TRBJ1-2; unclear D gene. This CDR3 region has 14 residues. Germline V CDR1 and CDR2: LNHDA, SQIVND (reference sequence). Trimming took off 3 bases at V and 4 bases at J, with 12 bases between the two ends. Here the CDR3 reads CASSIGGSGYGYTF. The CDR3 bases are TGTGCCAGTAGTATCGGCGGCTCTGGCTATGGCTACACCTTC.

The chain is built from TRBV4-3 and TRBJ2-2; D ambiguous. The germline V gene encodes CDR1 LGHNA and CDR2 YSLEER. Deletions cut 0 bases from V and 1 base from J, with 12 bases between. The CDR3 consists of 17 residues. CDR3 amino acids: CASSQDFVGWNTGELFF. Written as DNA, the CDR3 is TGCGCCAGCAGCCAAGATTTTGTGGGCTGGAACACCGGGGAGCTGTTTTTT.

This CDR3 is CASSIISPGELFF. The CDR3 DNA reads TGTGCCAGTAGTATAATTAGCCCCGGGGAGCTGTTTTTT. The gene calls are TRBV19 and TRBJ2-2, with no clear D. V was cut by 2 bases and J by 6 bases, with 7 bases left in between. Per the germline V gene, CDR1 is LNHDA and CDR2 is SQIVND (reference sequence). CDR3 length: 13 residues. Together with reference TRBV19 and TRBJ2-2, the CDR3 gives the full variable domain: DGGITQSPKYLFRKEGQNVTLSCEQNLNHDAMYWYRQDPGQGLRLIYYSQIVNDFQKGDIAEGYSVSREKKESFPLTVTSAQKNPTAFYLCASSIISPGELFFGEGSRLTVL.

This rearrangement joins TRBV9 to TRBJ2-7; D might be TRBD2 (6 bases). The germline V gene has CDR1 SGDLS and CDR2 YYNGEE. This CDR3 is 15 amino acids long. V was trimmed by 2 bases and J by 0 bases, leaving 12 bases between them. CDR3 nucleotide sequence: TGTGCCAGCAGCGTCGGGGTCGGGGGCTCCTACGAGCAGTACTTC. It translates to CASSVGVGGSYEQYF.

This clone is labeled as medium-sized. The genes are TRBV15 and TRBJ2-2; 7 bases map to TRBD2. This CDR3 spans 16 amino acids. CDR1 LNHNV and CDR2 YYDKDF come from the germline V gene (reference sequence). Trimming at V came to 7 bases and at J to 0 bases, leaving 8 bases not matched to a gene. As DNA, the CDR3 is TGTGCCACCAAGGGAGGGTTATCAGCGAACACCGGGGAGCTGTTTTTT. Translating it yields CATKGGLSANTGELFF.